This T cell receptor (beta chain) stems from a study of PD-1 blockade in classical Hodgkin lymphoma. Sequencing was performed with immunoSEQ multiplex PCR; in TCRdb, only in-frame clones are kept and a portion is missing. The sample contains 20,000 or so clones, more than 75% of which appear only once. Time point: cycle 4 day 1 (C4D1), after 6 weeks of nivolumab. Following autologous stem cell transplantation, relapse occurred in every patient, and exposure to brentuximab vedotin varied. CDR1 and CDR2 from the germline V gene are SQVTM and ANQGSEA. The CDR3 loop spans 17 amino acids. V lost 3 bases and J lost 2; bases outside the gene matches: 11. Whole-study results and caveats: Patients who began taking nivolumab under 1 year after ASCT were left out. By C4D1, diversity of CD4+ TCRs had risen significantly, whereas that of CD8+ TCRs had not.

Turning to this clone: What it binds is unknown.

V gene TRBV29-1 combines with J gene TRBJ1-4; 8 bases map to TRBD1. This TCR derives from a human donor with classical Hodgkin lymphoma. This specimen consisted of peripheral blood mononuclear cells (PBMCs), obtained before the fourth cycle of nivolumab. The CDR3 reads CSVEPGQDGCTNEKLFF. The CDR3 coding sequence is TGCAGCGTTGAGCCGGGACAGGACGGGTGTACTAATGAAAAACTGTTTTTT.